The next 3 T cell receptor beta chains were all read from a single sample in a study of T cell repertoires in cytomegalovirus infection. One entry per CDR3 protein results from TCRdb running MiXCR on the reads. The sample lists about 770,000 distinct CDR3 sequences; 29% were seen once. Their cognate antigens are unknown. The specimen was cultured CD8+ T cells from PBMCs, collected from culture after CMV antigen stimulation. Receptors were obtained from a human donor in good health (CMV status not recorded). Some clones in this sample may be carry-over from other donors' samples.

The chain has TRBV19 and TRBJ1-1; 10 bases agree with TRBD1. Germline lookup yields CDR1 LNHDA and CDR2 SQIVND (reference sequence). V was pared by 4 bases and J by 4 bases, with 9 bases of the junction left unmatched. The CDR3 length is 16 residues. The CDR3 nucleotides are TGTGCCAGTAGTAACCCCACCGGACAGGGGGTCACTGAAGCTTTCTTT. Translation: CASSNPTGQGVTEAFF. The entire variable domain, with the rest obtained from reference TRBV19 and TRBJ1-1, is as follows: DGGITQSPKYLFRKEGQNVTLSCEQNLNHDAMYWYRQDPGQGLRLIYYSQIVNDFQKGDIAEGYSVSREKKESFPLTVTSAQKNPTAFYLCASSNPTGQGVTEAFFGQGTRLTVV.

This chain links TRBV11-2 with TRBJ2-3, with 8 positions matching TRBD1. The CDR3 totals 17 residues. Germline V gives CDR1 SGHAT, CDR2 FQNNGV. The V gene end was trimmed by 1 base and the J gene end by 1 base; junction bases not matched to a gene: 7. The CDR3 protein is CASSLGDDRGGTDTQYF. Here the CDR3 DNA reads TGTGCCAGCAGCTTAGGGGATGACAGGGGTGGCACAGATACGCAGTATTTT.

The chain has TRBV19 and TRBJ1-1; 9 bases align to TRBD1. Unmatched junction bases numbered 13, after V lost 5 bases and J lost 6 bases. The CDR3 runs to 16 residues. Germline V gene sequence: CDR1 LNHDA, CDR2 SQIVND (reference sequence). The CDR3 sequence is CASSDRDRVRGPEAFF. The CDR3 coding sequence is TGTGCCAGTAGTGACCGGGACAGGGTAAGGGGACCTGAAGCTTTCTTT.